The subject of this entry is one T cell receptor (beta chain). What it recognizes is unknown. This entry is derived from a study of T cells in Graves' hyperthyroidism and ophthalmopathy. On the study more broadly: Peripheral blood draws took place at initial diagnosis, ahead of any treatment. Study-wide points: Ophthalmopathy was predicted by the model a median of approximately 6 months ahead of onset.

Each patient was aged 18 to 65 and had newly diagnosed hyperthyroidism of under 2 months' duration. Diagnoses rested on clinical symptoms, serum thyroxine and TRAb, thyroid ultrasound and orbital computed tomography. Amplified regions were TCR beta CDR3 sequences from RNA transcripts. Primed by the HTBI set, a first-round RT-PCR was run on the TCR CDR3. TCRdb re-called the multiplex PCR reads with MiXCR, one entry per CDR3 protein. The sample has around 700,000 distinct CDR3 sequences; under 45% are singletons. Sample: blood. The source of this sequence is a woman aged 40 to 50 with Graves' hyperthyroidism.

CDR3 sequence: CAISGQPTEAFF. DNA for the CDR3: TGTGCCATCAGTGGCCAACCGACTGAAGCTTTCTTT. The V call is TRBV10-3, the J call TRBJ1-1; D gene unclear. Germline CDR1 and CDR2: ENHRY and SYGVKD. This CDR3 is 12 amino acids long. With 4 bases removed from V and 5 bases from J, the gap between germline ends came to 8 bases.